Listed below are T cell receptor beta chains from one sample, sequenced in a study of CD8+ T cells in alopecia areata. TCRdb's copy holds only in-frame clones and misses some; the assay was immunoSEQ multiplex PCR. The sample contains 150,000 to 200,000 clones, 59% of which appear only once. The starting material was CD4+ T cells sorted from blood, obtained at week 0. These receptors all come from a human donor with alopecia areata. CDR3s leave out the opening cysteine and the closing phenylalanine or tryptophan.

TRBV19	TRBJ2-7	12	ASSPTAGTYEQY
TRBV29-1	TRBJ2-3	12	SAIGAGASDTQY
TRBV30	TRBJ1-2	11	AWSSGTSYGYT
TRBV29-1	TRBJ2-2	11	SVVYSYTGELF
TRBV7-6	TRBJ2-3	13	ASSLEWSSTDTQY
TRBV29-1	TRBJ2-3	11	SVTGGGTDTQY
TRBV19	TRBJ1-5	16	ASRTIPGQGYSNQPQH
TRBV29-1	TRBJ2-3	11	SVEAVSTDTQY
TRBV29-1	TRBJ2-3	13	SVVLQGAGTDTQY
TRBV29-1	TRBJ1-5	11	SVRGSSNQPQH
TRBV29-1	TRBJ2-5	10	SVQGSQETQY
TRBV2	TRBJ2-2	12	ASQDRPTTGELF
TRBV6-1	TRBJ2-2	12	ASSDQGYTGELF
TRBV2	TRBJ2-5	13	ASSGTSGGDGTQY
TRBV6-1	TRBJ2-2	13	ATKLRGLGTGELF